A few counts support the clone carrying this T cell receptor beta chain. The entry originates in a study of T cells of healthy individuals. J lost 6 bases, V lost 5 bases, and 6 bases had no gene match. This CDR3 comprises 14 residues. Looked up from germline, CDR1 is DFQATT and CDR2 is SNEGSKA (reference sequence). TCRdb independently ran MiXCR on the 5' RACE reads; one entry per CDR3 protein. The sample comprises 85,000 to 100,000 distinct CDR3 sequences, under 20% of which are singletons, and 6.2% rests with the top ten. The V call is TRBV20-1, the J call TRBJ2-1; 11 bases map to TRBD1. The source is a human donor in good health. The CDR3 protein is CSAPRTGGPNEQFF. The CDR3 DNA sequence: TGCAGTGCTCCACGGACAGGGGGCCCCAATGAGCAGTTCTTC.